A selection of T cell receptor beta chains follows, all from one sample in a study of tumor-infiltrating lymphocytes in primary liver carcinoma. MiXCR was run by TCRdb on the multiplex PCR reads, yielding one entry per CDR3 protein. The data show more than 70,000 distinct CDR3 sequences, about three quarters seen once. The sequenced sample consisted of liver tumor tissue from sampling region 1. These receptors came from a man in his forties or fifties with primary liver carcinoma and hepatitis B virus infection. CDR3s include the opening cysteine and the closing phenylalanine or tryptophan. D genes are given only for firm matches. The size entry is marked missing in some rows and otherwise reads once, few, many or a size class.

d_call	v_call	j_call	clone_size	cdr3_nt	cdr3_aa
NA	TRBV11-2	TRBJ2-1	NA	TGTGCCAGCAGCCTCTCCTACCGGGGTCCCGTTGAACAGGTTCGCTCCTACGATGAGCAGTTCTTC	CASSLSYRGPVEQVRSYDEQFF
NA	TRBV6-1	TRBJ2-1	NA	TGTACCAGCAGCCCCACAGGGCTCTCCTACAATGAGCAGTTCTTC	CTSSPTGLSYNEQFF
TRBD2	TRBV2	TRBJ2-5	NA	TGTGCCAGCAGTAGCGGGACCCAAGAGACCCAGTACTTC	CASSSGTQETQYF
NA	TRBV5-4	TRBJ1-6	NA	TGTGCCAGCAGCTTGCAGGGGTTGGGGGAATTACCCCTCCACTTT	CASSLQGLGELPLHF
NA	TRBV6-1	TRBJ1-6	NA	TGTGCCAGCAGTGCGCTTGACTATAATTCACCCTTCCACTTT	CASSALDYNSPFHF
NA	TRBV15	TRBJ1-4	NA	TGTGTCACCAGCAGTGGGGTTCCCGCAACTAATGTAAAACTGTTTTTT	CVTSSGVPATNVKLFF
TRBD2	TRBV29-1	TRBJ2-1	NA	TGCAGCGTCAACGGGGAGGGCAATGACCAGTTCTTC	CSVNGEGNDQFF
NA	TRBV11-2	TRBJ2-7	many	TGTGCCGGCAGCTTAGAGTACTCCAGCTCCTACGAGCAGTACTTC	CAGSLEYSSSYEQYF
NA	TRBV6-5	TRBJ2-1	NA	TGTATCAGCAGGACGGACGGGGCACAGATGGATGAGCAGTTCTTC	CISRTDGAQMDEQFF
NA	TRBV5-1	TRBJ2-3	once	TGCGGCACCAGCTTGGCTGGCGGGAGCACAGATACGCAGTATTTT	CGTSLAGGSTDTQYF
NA	TRBV20-1	TRBJ2-3	NA	TGCAGTAGCCCGGCGACCACAGATACGCAGTATTTT	CSSPATTDTQYF
TRBD1	TRBV11-2	TRBJ2-6	NA	TGTGCCAGCAACCTAAGACAGGGGGGCCCCTCTGGGGCCAACGTCCTAACTTTC	CASNLRQGGPSGANVLTF
TRBD2	TRBV15	TRBJ2-7	many	TGTGCCACCAGCGCTCTAACTAGCGGGAACTACGAGCAGTACTTC	CATSALTSGNYEQYF
TRBD2	TRBV28	TRBJ2-1	many	TGTGCCAGCAGCTCCCCTGGACTAGCGGGAGGGACGGATAACGAGCAGTTCTTC	CASSSPGLAGGTDNEQFF
TRBD1	TRBV27	TRBJ1-6	once	TGTGCCAGCGGACAGGGGAGGAATTCACCCCTCCATTTT	CASGQGRNSPLHF
NA	TRBV12-1	TRBJ2-7	NA	TGCACCAGCAGCCTCCGTGAAGTAGCGGGATCTACTTCTTACGAGCAGTACTTC	CTSSLREVAGSTSYEQYF
NA	TRBV6-5	TRBJ1-2	NA	TGTGACAGCAGCCAGGCAACTAACTATGGCTACACCTTC	CDSSQATNYGYTF
NA	TRBV12-3/TRBV12-4	TRBJ2-3	NA	TGTGCCAGTAGCTTTACTAGGCCAAGCACAGATACGCAGTATTTT	CASSFTRPSTDTQYF
TRBD1	TRBV6-2/TRBV6-3	TRBJ2-1	many	TGTGCCAGCAGAGACGGGACAGTCAATGAGCAGTTCTTC	CASRDGTVNEQFF
NA	TRBV7-9	TRBJ2-1	NA	TGTGCCAGCAGCTTATCCCAGGGACGGTGTGAGCAGTTCTTC	CASSLSQGRCEQFF
NA	TRBV19	TRBJ2-1	few	TGTGCCAGTACGGGGAGAAGGAACAATGAGCAGTTCTTC	CASTGRRNNEQFF
NA	TRBV29-1	TRBJ1-5	NA	TGCAGCGTTGCCGGGGGGCAAGGGAATCAGCCCCTGCAATTT	CSVAGGQGNQPLQF
TRBD2	TRBV6-1	TRBJ2-1	NA	TGTGCCAGTAGAGAGAAGACGGGAGGTACGAATGAGCAGTTCTTC	CASREKTGGTNEQFF
NA	TRBV28	TRBJ2-5	once	TGTGCCAGCAGCCCTGGGTTGATGCGGGGCCGAGAGACCCAGTACTTC	CASSPGLMRGRETQYF
NA	TRBV7-8	TRBJ2-3	NA	TGTGCCAGCAGCGCAATACCAAGCACAGATACACAGTGTTTT	CASSAIPSTDTQCF
NA	TRBV28	TRBJ1-1	NA	TGTACCAGCAGTTCACCGCGTGTAGGAGGGACTGAAGCTTTCTTT	CTSSSPRVGGTEAFF
TRBD2	TRBV28	TRBJ2-7	once	TGTGCCAGCAGAGATGGGACTAGCGCCAACGATCAGTATTTC	CASRDGTSANDQYF
TRBD2	TRBV6-5	TRBJ2-1	NA	TGTGCCAGCAGGGTATCCGGGACTAGCCTCAGTGAGCAGTTCTTC	CASRVSGTSLSEQFF
TRBD1	TRBV6-1	TRBJ1-1	NA	TGTGCCAGCAAGTATAGGACAGGGGCCCCTGAAACTTTCTTT	CASKYRTGAPETFF
TRBD1	TRBV11-2	TRBJ2-3	NA	TGTGCCAGCAGCTCCACAGGGGGCCACGAGCAGTATTTT	CASSSTGGHEQYF
TRBD2	TRBV6-2/TRBV6-3	TRBJ2-1	NA	TGTGCCAGTAGTTGCAACCTAGCGGGAGTCGGTAATGAGCAGTTCTTC	CASSCNLAGVGNEQFF
TRBD1	TRBV11-3	TRBJ2-5	NA	TGTGCCAGCAGCTCCGGGACAGCTCATGGTACCCAGTACTTC	CASSSGTAHGTQYF
NA	TRBV29-1	TRBJ2-7	NA	TGTAGCGTTGTATACAGGGCAGAAGGGCAGTATTTC	CSVVYRAEGQYF
NA	TRBV7-8	TRBJ2-7	NA	TGTGCCAACAGCTTAGTGTGGCCAGACTCCTACGATCAGTACTTC	CANSLVWPDSYDQYF
TRBD2	TRBV10-3	TRBJ2-7	NA	TGTACCATCGGTGAGTCGAGGCTAGCGGGACACGAGCAGTACTTC	CTIGESRLAGHEQYF
NA	TRBV6-2/TRBV6-3	TRBJ1-1	NA	TGTGCCAGCAGTTACTCCGCCTGCTATACTGAAGCTTTCTTT	CASSYSACYTEAFF
NA	TRBV4-2	TRBJ2-7	once	TGTGCCAGCAGCCGAGCAGGGGACTTGACCCTGTTTTCCTTC	CASSRAGDLTLFSF
NA	TRBV6-1	TRBJ1-6	NA	TGTGCCAGCGGAAACCGAGACATGGGGCTTAATTCACCCCTCCACTTT	CASGNRDMGLNSPLHF
TRBD1	TRBV20-1	TRBJ2-5	once	TGCAGTACTGTCCTCGGGACAGGGGTTATGGAGACTCAGTACTTC	CSTVLGTGVMETQYF
TRBD1	TRBV28	TRBJ1-2	NA	TGTGCCAGCAGTACCGGACCCGGGACAGCCTGTGGTTACACCTTC	CASSTGPGTACGYTF
NA	TRBV6-1	TRBJ1-2	NA	TGTGCCTGCAGTGAAGCGCTCTGGGGAGTAGCCTATGGTTACACCTTC	CACSEALWGVAYGYTF
TRBD1	TRBV29-1	TRBJ2-7	NA	TGCAGTGTTGAAGGGGACAGGGGGGCGAACGAGCAGTACTTC	CSVEGDRGANEQYF
NA	TRBV10-3	TRBJ2-5	NA	TGTGCCATCACTCTGGATAAACAGATCCAGTACTTC	CAITLDKQIQYF
TRBD2	TRBV28	TRBJ2-5	NA	TGTGCCAGCAATTTAAACTGGTGGGGGGGAGAGACCCAGTACTTC	CASNLNWWGGETQYF
TRBD1	TRBV12-3/TRBV12-4	TRBJ2-6	NA	TGTGCCAGCAGTTCAACGGGACAGACCTCTGGGGCCAACGTCCTGACGTTC	CASSSTGQTSGANVLTF
TRBD2	TRBV5-5	TRBJ2-1	many	TGTGCCAGCAGCTCTAGCGGGAGAGCAAATGAGCAGTTCTTC	CASSSSGRANEQFF
NA	TRBV4-1	TRBJ1-5	once	TGCGCCAGCAGCCAAGATATCGCAGGGCGGCTGCCCCAGCATTTT	CASSQDIAGRLPQHF
NA	TRBV12-3/TRBV12-4	TRBJ1-5	NA	TGTGCCAGCAGTTTCTCGAGGGGGACTGTTGACAATCAGCCCCAGCATTTT	CASSFSRGTVDNQPQHF